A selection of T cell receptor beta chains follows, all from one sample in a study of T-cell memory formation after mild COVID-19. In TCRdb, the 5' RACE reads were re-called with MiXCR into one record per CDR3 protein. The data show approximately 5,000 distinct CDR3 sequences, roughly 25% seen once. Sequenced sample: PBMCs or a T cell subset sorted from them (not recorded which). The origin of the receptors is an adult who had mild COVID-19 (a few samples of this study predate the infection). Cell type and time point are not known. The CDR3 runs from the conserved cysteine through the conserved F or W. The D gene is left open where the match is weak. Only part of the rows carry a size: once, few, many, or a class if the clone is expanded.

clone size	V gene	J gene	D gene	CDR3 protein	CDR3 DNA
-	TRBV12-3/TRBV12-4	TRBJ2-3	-	CASSLIGSTDTQYF	TGTGCCAGCAGTTTAATAGGGTCCACAGATACGCAGTATTTT
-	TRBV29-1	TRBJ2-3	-	CSVDRGDTQYF	TGCAGCGTTGACAGGGGAGATACGCAGTATTTT
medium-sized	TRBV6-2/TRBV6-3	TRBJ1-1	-	CASKRRNTEAFF	TGTGCCAGCAAGAGACGCAACACTGAAGCTTTCTTT
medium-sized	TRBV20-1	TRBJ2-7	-	CSARDTGQKYEQYF	TGCAGTGCTAGAGATACAGGACAGAAGTACGAGCAGTACTTC
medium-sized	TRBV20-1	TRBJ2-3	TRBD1	CSARATGAGGDTQYF	TGCAGTGCTAGGGCGACAGGGGCAGGGGGGGATACGCAGTATTTT
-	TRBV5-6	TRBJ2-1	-	CASSLVGRTYNEQFF	TGTGCCAGCAGCTTGGTCGGTCGCACCTACAATGAGCAGTTCTTC
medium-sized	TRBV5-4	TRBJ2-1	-	CASRLQKTSYNEQFF	TGTGCCAGCAGGCTTCAGAAAACGTCCTACAATGAGCAGTTCTTC
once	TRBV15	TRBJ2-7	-	CATSIGGDSYEQYF	TGTGCCACCAGCATAGGGGGGGACTCCTACGAGCAGTACTTC
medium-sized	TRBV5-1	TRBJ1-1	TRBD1	CASSRGSQGPEAFF	TGCGCCAGCAGCCGCGGGTCACAGGGGCCTGAAGCTTTCTTT
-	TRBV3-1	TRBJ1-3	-	CASSQGQDNSGNTIYF	TGTGCCAGCAGCCAAGGGCAGGATAACTCTGGAAACACCATATATTTT
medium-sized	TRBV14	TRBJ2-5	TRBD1	CASSLLGDRDETQYF	TGTGCCAGCAGCCTACTAGGGGACAGGGATGAGACCCAGTACTTC
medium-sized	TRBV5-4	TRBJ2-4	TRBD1	CASSHGTGLAKNIQYF	TGTGCCAGCAGCCACGGGACAGGGCTGGCCAAAAACATTCAGTACTTC
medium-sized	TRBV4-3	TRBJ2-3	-	CASSQSRDPPYTQYF	TGCGCCAGCAGCCAGTCCCGGGACCCTCCTTATACGCAGTATTTT
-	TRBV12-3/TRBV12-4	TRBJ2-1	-	CASSLSYSYNEQFF	TGTGCCAGCAGTTTGAGCTACTCCTACAATGAGCAGTTCTTC
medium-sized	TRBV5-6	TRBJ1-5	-	CASSSPPGGWHSNQPQHF	TGTGCCAGCAGCTCCCCCCCGGGGGGTTGGCATAGCAATCAGCCCCAGCATTTT
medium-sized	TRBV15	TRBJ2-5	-	CATSGSLGPGETQYF	TGTGCCACCAGCGGAAGTCTCGGACCGGGAGAGACCCAGTACTTC